This T cell receptor (beta chain) was observed in a study of blood T cell repertoires in COVID-19. About the study: COVID-19 samples from acute and convalescent phases originated in the United States, Italy and Spain. The cDNA or gDNA used as material had been derived from T cells, B-cell-depleted T cells, or PBMCs.

The V gene lost 0 bases and the J gene lost 0 bases, with 15 bases spanning the gap. Germline V gene data show CDR1 as MGHRA and CDR2 as YSYEKL. The CDR3 totals 18 residues. Per the original data handling: Amplification of reference gene primers provided the estimated nucleated cell counts. Clones were sequenced by immunoSEQ multiplex PCR, and TCRdb holds only the in-frame ones, with some missing. V and J calls and clone size are given by that table; D and trimming were obtained from the DNA. The table lists about 60,000 clones, 65% to 90% of them singletons. This clonotype was obtained from a man aged 40-49 years with acute or convalescent COVID-19. This rearrangement joins TRBV4-1 to TRBJ1-3; the D gene is possibly TRBD1 (5 bases). Sequencing was carried out using peripheral blood. The CDR3 DNA sequence: TGCGCCAGCAGCCAAGATTTTAGGCGGGGACCCTCTGGAAACACCATATATTTT. It specifies CASSQDFRRGPSGNTIYF.